These 6 T cell receptor beta chains were sequenced from one sample in a study of blood T cell repertoires in COVID-19 (dated by TCRdb to about 2020). The method behind the library was the immunoSEQ multiplex PCR assay. What TCRdb holds here is the immuneACCESS table cut down to in-frame rearrangements. Part of the clones is not present; checked against another copy, under half of the missing clones reflect an unresolved V gene, and the others are unexplained. The table for this sample lists some 150,000 clones; about 90% of them were counted only once. Of the sample, roughly 4.5% is held by the ten largest clones. Source material: peripheral blood. The source of these receptors is a woman aged 55-70 years with active or convalescent COVID-19.

In nucleotides, the CDR3 is TGTGCCAGCAGCCCCTGGAGGGGAAACTATGGCTACACCTTC. Residues: CASSPWRGNYGYTF. The chain carries TRBV5-5 and TRBJ1-2; TRBD1 might be the D (5 bases). The germline V and J ends were trimmed by 4 bases and 2 bases, with 12 bases remaining between them. Per germline, CDR1 SGHKS and CDR2 YYEKEE (reference sequence). The CDR3 contains 14 residues.

The chain combines TRBV19 with TRBJ2-7; perhaps TRBD2 as D (6 bases). V lost 8 bases, J lost 0 bases, and 14 bases lay in between. Germline CDR1 reads LNHDA; CDR2 reads SQIVND (reference sequence). The CDR3 has 14 amino acids. CDR3 residues: CASGGTQSSYEQYF. In nucleotides, the CDR3 is TGTGCCAGTGGCGGGACCCAGAGCTCCTACGAGCAGTACTTC.

V and J are TRBV5-1 and TRBJ1-1; D is possibly TRBD1 (5 bases). The CDR3 runs to 12 residues. V lost 0 bases and J lost 10, with 10 bases in between. The germline CDR1 and CDR2 sequences are SGHRS and YFSETQ. The CDR3 bases are TGCGCCAGCAGCTTGGAAGGGGAGGGAGCTTTCTTT. Its translation is CASSLEGEGAFF. The complete variable domain, with remaining parts taken from reference TRBV5-1 and TRBJ1-1, reads KAGVTQTPRYLIKTRGQQVTLSCSPISGHRSVSWYQQTPGQGLQFLFEYFSETQRNKGNFPGRFSGRQFSNSRSEMNVSTLELGDSALYLCASSLEGEGAFFGQGTRLTVV.

The chain couples TRBV4-1 to TRBJ2-5, with TRBD1 as a possible D gene (5 bases). Germline assignment: CDR1 MGHRA and CDR2 YSYEKL. The CDR3 has 16 residues. Deletions cut 0 bases from V and 3 bases from J, with 14 bases between. The chain's CDR3 is CASSQEYRVREETQYF. CDR3 DNA sequence: TGCGCCAGCAGCCAAGAATATCGGGTCAGGGAAGAGACCCAGTACTTC.

The chain employs TRBV13 and TRBJ2-3; TRBD1 matches at 8 bases. The CDR3 runs to 14 residues. J was trimmed by 5 bases and V by 3 bases; bases with no gene match: 4. Germline CDR1 PRHDT, CDR2 FYEKMQ (reference sequence). The CDR3 DNA is TGTGCCAGCAGCTTCCAGGGGGCCGGAGATACGCAGTATTTT. Translation: CASSFQGAGDTQYF.

The rearrangement links TRBV27 to TRBJ2-1; maybe TRBD1 (6 bases). The CDR3 is made up of 13 amino acids. CDR1 is MNHEY and CDR2 is SMNVEV in the germline V gene (reference sequence). The V end was cut by 3 bases, the J end by 7 bases, with 10 bases between. Written as DNA, the CDR3 is TGTGCCAGCAGTTTTGGACAGTTAAATGAGCAGTTCTTC. Translated, it gives CASSFGQLNEQFF.